This TCR beta chain comes out of a study of T cells after yellow fever vaccination. Universal primer sites and UMIs were introduced during 5'RACE template-switching synthesis of TCR cDNA. TCRdb fed the 5' RACE reads into MiXCR, producing one record per CDR3 protein. The sample has around 360,000 distinct CDR3 sequences; about 9.9% are singletons. Germline CDR1 and CDR2: LNHDA and SQIVND (reference sequence). V lost 10 bases and J 6 bases, leaving 13 bases between the germline ends. The CDR3 spans 12 residues. This clonotype was seen more than once but under ten times. Antigen unknown. The study, taken as a whole, reports: The booster response re-showed most primary clones: around 96% CD4, approximately 86% CD8.

This receptor was taken from a man aged 18 to 35 who received the YFV17D yellow fever vaccine. This chain links TRBV19 with TRBJ1-5; D possibly corresponds to TRBD1 (6 bases). Sequencing used PBMCs, obtained on the day of the first yellow fever vaccination. CDR3 sequence reads: CATGGGGQPQHF. CDR3 DNA sequence: TGTGCCACGGGGGGCGGGGGTCAGCCCCAGCATTTT. The entire variable domain, with the rest obtained from reference TRBV19 and TRBJ1-5, is as follows: DGGITQSPKYLFRKEGQNVTLSCEQNLNHDAMYWYRQDPGQGLRLIYYSQIVNDFQKGDIAEGYSVSREKKESFPLTVTSAQKNPTAFYLCATGGGGQPQHFGDGTRLSIL.